The 17 T cell receptor beta chains presented below share a single source sample, sequenced in a study of response to subunit inactivated influenza vaccine listed by TCRdb under 2018. What this sample's time point label stands for: 45 to 50 days after influenza vaccine administration. Libraries were built with RT-PCR. The instrument was an Illumina HiSeq 2500. Using fastp trimming at Q25 and MiXCR clonotype assembly, TCRdb reanalyzed the public sequencing data and kept in-frame beta chains. Duplicate CDR3 protein sequences are folded into a single record with the most common DNA and genes. For this sample the table gives 500,000 to 600,000 distinct CDR3 sequences, of which 13% were detected only once. The ten biggest clones cover about an eighth of the sample. This material consisted of PBMCs from blood, taken roughly 6 weeks after vaccination. The receptors derive from a man aged 45-65 years who received an inactivated influenza vaccine. Donor details come from another sample of the same person, matched by shared clones.

This clonotype was seen a few times. This rearrangement joins TRBV20-1 to TRBJ2-2, with D hard to call. The V gene lost 3 bases and the J gene lost 6 bases, with 8 bases spanning the gap. Germline V gene data show CDR1 as DFQATT and CDR2 as SNEGSKA (reference sequence). This CDR3 has 12 residues. CDR3 residues: CSASPAPGELFF. CDR3 nucleotides: TGCAGTGCTAGTCCGGCCCCCGGGGAGCTGTTTTTT.

Many counts were recorded for this clonotype. The chain employs TRBV5-1 and TRBJ2-2; possible D gene TRBD2, 6 bases. Germline loops: CDR1 SGHRS, CDR2 YFSETQ. The CDR3 length is 14 residues. The V and J ends lost 5 bases and 1 base respectively, with 9 bases between them. The CDR3 DNA reads TGCGCCAGCAGGGGAGGACAGAACACCGGGGAGCTGTTTTTT. Protein: CASRGGQNTGELFF.

The chain employs TRBV29-1 and TRBJ1-1; a weak D match, TRBD1 (6 bases). The V gene lost 3 bases and the J gene lost 6 bases, with 11 bases spanning the gap. Germline lookup yields CDR1 SQVTM and CDR2 ANQGSEA. The CDR3 has 12 amino acids. The CDR3 loop reads CSVDLGAAEAFF. The CDR3 DNA is TGCAGCGTTGACCTGGGGGCCGCTGAAGCTTTCTTT.

This clonotype was seen repeatedly, ten times or more. The V and J genes are TRBV6-5 and TRBJ2-7, with no clear D. Trimming pared 8 bases from V and 0 bases from J, leaving 8 bases between. The germline V gene encodes CDR1 MNHEY and CDR2 SVGAGI. The CDR3 is 12 amino acids. The CDR3 loop is CASSGNSYEQYF. In DNA, the CDR3 is TGTGCCAGCTCTGGCAACTCCTACGAGCAGTACTTC.

V gene TRBV7-6 combines with J gene TRBJ2-1, with 13 bases that match TRBD2. There are 16 residues in the CDR3. Germline V lookup: CDR1 SGHVS, CDR2 FNYEAQ. V lost 5 bases and J lost 5; bases outside the gene matches: 6. The CDR3 DNA reads TGTGCCAGCAGCCCAACTAGCGGGAGGGCCAACAATGAGCAGTTCTTC. Translating gives CASSPTSGRANNEQFF.

This chain links TRBV6-2 or TRBV6-3 with TRBJ2-1; tentative D call: TRBD2 (5 bases). Germline loops: CDR1 MNHEY, CDR2 SVGEGT. The CDR3 consists of 15 residues. V lost 2 bases, J lost 6 bases, and 14 bases lay in between. The CDR3 here is CASSYAGLPGNEQFF. The CDR3 region has the DNA TGTGCCAGCAGTTACGCCGGACTTCCCGGCAATGAGCAGTTCTTC.

Only a few counts were recorded for this clonotype. The rearrangement links TRBV6-5 to TRBJ2-4; possibly TRBD2 for D (5 bases). This CDR3 is built from 13 residues. Germline V gene lookup returns CDR1 MNHEY and CDR2 SVGAGI. Trimming removed 2 bases from V and 8 bases from J, with 10 bases in between. CDR3 nucleotide sequence: TGTGCCAGCAGTTACCCGGGATCGCACATTCAGTACTTC. It is translated as CASSYPGSHIQYF.

The rearrangement joins TRBV9 to TRBJ2-3; 7 bases align to TRBD1. Germline V lookup: CDR1 SGDLS, CDR2 YYNGEE. The V gene end was trimmed by 4 bases and the J gene end by 0 bases; junction bases not matched to a gene: 8. The length of the CDR3 is 16 residues. CDR3 DNA: TGTGCCAGCAGCTCCGGGACAGCCTCTAGCACAGATACGCAGTATTTT. Translated, it gives CASSSGTASSTDTQYF.

This clonotype was observed a few times. The CDR3 coding sequence is TGTGCCAGCAGCTCACTAGGAAACGAGCAGTACTTC. It yields the protein CASSSLGNEQYF. The chain joins TRBV7-9 to TRBJ2-7; a weak D match, TRBD2 (5 bases). The V and J ends lost 4 bases and 5 bases respectively, with 9 bases between them. There are 12 residues in the CDR3. CDR1 and CDR2 (germline): SEHNR, FQNEAQ (reference sequence).

This clonotype turned up a few times. The chain employs TRBV6-2 or TRBV6-3 and TRBJ2-1, with D tentatively TRBD2 (5 bases). CDR3 length: 16 residues. The V end lost 0 bases, the J end lost 3 bases, and 12 bases lay between the germline ends. The germline V gene encodes CDR1 MNHEY and CDR2 SVGEGT. The CDR3 bases are TGTGCCAGCAGTTACTCGGAGTACGGACTCTACAATGAGCAGTTCTTC. This sequence encodes CASSYSEYGLYNEQFF.

This clonotype was seen repeatedly, ten times or more. The chain employs TRBV18 and TRBJ2-5; D unresolved. The germline V gene encodes CDR1 KGHSH and CDR2 LQKENI. The CDR3 is 12 residues long. V was cut by 8 bases and J by 2 bases, with 9 bases left in between. CDR3 loop: CASSPQQETQYF. The CDR3 nucleotides are TGTGCCAGCAGTCCCCAGCAAGAGACCCAGTACTTC.

V is TRBV24-1 and J is TRBJ2-3; 7 nucleotides agree with TRBD2. V shed 6 bases, J shed 5 bases, and the junction held 10 bases outside the gene matches. This CDR3 spans 15 amino acids. CDR1 and CDR2 (germline): KGHDR, SFDVKD. Written as DNA, the CDR3 is TGTGCCACCAGTTGGGCGGGGGAAGGAGGAGATACGCAGTATTTT. It codes for CATSWAGEGGDTQYF.

The chain couples TRBV5-1 to TRBJ1-1; D gene uncertain. The CDR3 runs 15 residues. Germline CDR1 reads SGHRS; CDR2 reads YFSETQ. V shed 0 bases and J shed 2 bases, with 11 bases lying between them. The CDR3 reads CASSLEGSDNTEAFF. In nucleotides, the CDR3 is TGCGCCAGCAGCTTGGAAGGCAGTGATAACACTGAAGCTTTCTTT. The full variable domain, in which reference TRBV5-1 and TRBJ1-1 provide the parts outside the CDR3, is KAGVTQTPRYLIKTRGQQVTLSCSPISGHRSVSWYQQTPGQGLQFLFEYFSETQRNKGNFPGRFSGRQFSNSRSEMNVSTLELGDSALYLCASSLEGSDNTEAFFGQGTRLTVV.

This clonotype was counted only a few times. The chain carries TRBV2 and TRBJ2-7; TRBD2 matches 12 bases. The V gene's germline CDR1 is SNHLY and CDR2 FYNNEI. The CDR3 length is 15 residues. The ends lost 5 bases at V and 6 bases at J; junction bases unmatched: 8. Written as DNA, the CDR3 is TGTGCCAGCAGTACACTAGCGGGAGGACTATCCGAGCAGTACTTC. Translated, it gives CASSTLAGGLSEQYF.

This clonotype came up a few times. The rearrangement joins TRBV7-2 to TRBJ1-5; 7 bases map to TRBD1. V lost 1 base, J lost 2 bases, and 2 bases stayed unmatched. Germline CDR1 SGHTA, CDR2 FQGNSA. The CDR3 is 15 residues long. The CDR3 loop is CASSLGGQGNQPQHF. Written as DNA, the CDR3 is TGTGCCAGCAGCTTAGGTGGACAGGGCAATCAGCCCCAGCATTTT.

This clonotype was seen more than once but under ten times. The rearrangement uses TRBV29-1 and TRBJ1-5; D gene ambiguous. Germline V gives CDR1 SQVTM, CDR2 ANQGSEA. The V end was cut by 4 bases, the J end by 3 bases, with 10 bases between. CDR3 length: 13 residues. The CDR3 reads CSVADGYNQPQHF. The DNA of the CDR3 is TGCAGCGTTGCAGATGGGTACAATCAGCCCCAGCATTTT.

This clonotype was seen a handful of times. The gene calls are TRBV20-1 and TRBJ2-7; 10 bases agree with TRBD2. The trim removed 2 bases at V and 6 bases at J, leaving 10 bases unmatched. Germline V gene lookup returns CDR1 DFQATT and CDR2 SNEGSKA (reference sequence). The CDR3 spans 15 residues. The chain's CDR3 is CSARRRTSGWVEQYF. The CDR3 DNA sequence: TGCAGTGCTAGAAGGAGGACTAGCGGATGGGTCGAGCAGTACTTC.